This is a list of T cell receptor beta chains from one sample in a study of cytomegalovirus exposure and HLA in healthy donors. Measured with immunoSEQ multiplex PCR; TCRdb has only the in-frame clones, and not every one. The sample holds under 200,000 clones; roughly 65% are singletons and the top ten take 4.5%. Material for sequencing was PBMCs. These receptors all come from a woman under 30 in good health and CMV-seropositive. Each CDR3 is given with its conserved first and last residue. Fields, in order: D gene, V gene, J gene, clone size, CDR3 protein, CDR3 DNA. D genes are given only for firm matches. The listing skips clone size in some rows; elsewhere it reads once, few, many or a size class.

D gene: TRBD1
V gene: TRBV5-6
J gene: TRBJ1-1
clone size: NA
CDR3 protein: CASSPMDRTNTEAFF
CDR3 DNA: TGTGCCAGCAGCCCAATGGACAGGACTAACACTGAAGCTTTCTTT

D gene: TRBD2
V gene: TRBV7-9
J gene: TRBJ2-7
clone size: NA
CDR3 protein: CASSLGGGGDEQYF
CDR3 DNA: TGTGCCAGCAGCTTAGGTGGGGGAGGGGACGAGCAGTACTTC

D gene: NA
V gene: TRBV27
J gene: TRBJ2-2
clone size: NA
CDR3 protein: CASSLSERVGAYTGELFF
CDR3 DNA: TGTGCCAGCAGTTTATCGGAGCGTGTGGGGGCTTACACCGGGGAGCTGTTTTTT

D gene: NA
V gene: TRBV30
J gene: TRBJ2-1
clone size: NA
CDR3 protein: CAWSRGQGIRNEQFF
CDR3 DNA: TGTGCCTGGAGTCGCGGTCAGGGTATCCGGAATGAGCAGTTCTTC

D gene: TRBD2
V gene: TRBV7-8
J gene: TRBJ2-2
clone size: NA
CDR3 protein: CASSFPRTSGRPAGELFF
CDR3 DNA: TGTGCCAGCAGCTTCCCCCGGACTAGCGGGAGACCGGCCGGGGAGCTGTTTTTT

D gene: NA
V gene: TRBV6-6
J gene: TRBJ1-5
clone size: few
CDR3 protein: CASSTTGEVNQPQHF
CDR3 DNA: TGTGCCAGCAGCACCACGGGGGAGGTGAATCAGCCCCAGCATTTT

D gene: TRBD2
V gene: TRBV5-1
J gene: TRBJ2-7
clone size: few
CDR3 protein: CASSLAGGDEQYF
CDR3 DNA: TGCGCCAGCAGCTTGGCCGGGGGGGACGAGCAGTACTTC

D gene: TRBD1
V gene: TRBV30
J gene: TRBJ2-7
clone size: NA
CDR3 protein: CAWKRTGVYEQYF
CDR3 DNA: TGTGCCTGGAAACGGACAGGGGTCTACGAGCAGTACTTC

D gene: TRBD2
V gene: TRBV7-6
J gene: TRBJ2-1
clone size: NA
CDR3 protein: CASSLARLAGGPDNEQFF
CDR3 DNA: TGTGCCAGCAGCTTAGCGAGGCTAGCGGGAGGGCCGGACAATGAGCAGTTCTTC

D gene: TRBD2
V gene: TRBV10-3
J gene: TRBJ2-1
clone size: NA
CDR3 protein: CAISGGTSGLYNEQFF
CDR3 DNA: TGTGCCATCAGCGGTGGGACTAGCGGGCTATACAATGAGCAGTTCTTC

D gene: TRBD1
V gene: TRBV7-2
J gene: TRBJ2-6
clone size: many
CDR3 protein: CASSLQGQANSGANVLTF
CDR3 DNA: TGTGCCAGCAGCTTACAGGGACAGGCGAACTCTGGGGCCAACGTCCTGACTTTC

D gene: NA
V gene: TRBV7-2
J gene: TRBJ1-2
clone size: NA
CDR3 protein: CASTLLSGNYGYTF
CDR3 DNA: TGTGCCAGCACCCTCCTCTCGGGGAACTATGGCTACACCTTC

D gene: TRBD1
V gene: TRBV14
J gene: TRBJ1-4
clone size: NA
CDR3 protein: CASSPTGVATNEKLFF
CDR3 DNA: TGTGCCAGCAGCCCGACAGGGGTTGCAACTAATGAAAAACTGTTTTTT

D gene: NA
V gene: TRBV7-6
J gene: TRBJ1-5
clone size: NA
CDR3 protein: CASSLGGGGNQPQHF
CDR3 DNA: TGTGCCAGCAGCTTAGGTGGGGGGGGTAATCAGCCCCAGCATTTT

D gene: TRBD1
V gene: TRBV13
J gene: TRBJ2-7
clone size: NA
CDR3 protein: CASSWGTGVTYEQYF
CDR3 DNA: TGTGCCAGCAGCTGGGGTACAGGGGTTACCTACGAGCAGTACTTC

D gene: TRBD1
V gene: TRBV28
J gene: TRBJ2-7
clone size: once
CDR3 protein: CASSSLGQGPSEEQYF
CDR3 DNA: TGTGCCAGCAGTTCCCTGGGACAGGGGCCATCGGAGGAGCAGTACTTC

D gene: TRBD1
V gene: TRBV4-1
J gene: TRBJ1-3
clone size: NA
CDR3 protein: CASSLSGTGGNTIYF
CDR3 DNA: TGCGCCAGCAGTCTATCCGGGACAGGAGGAAACACCATATATTTT

D gene: NA
V gene: TRBV30
J gene: TRBJ1-6
clone size: NA
CDR3 protein: CAWRSPQGNHNSPLHF
CDR3 DNA: TGTGCCTGGCGCAGCCCGCAGGGGAATCATAATTCACCCCTCCACTTT

D gene: TRBD2
V gene: TRBV28
J gene: TRBJ2-7
clone size: NA
CDR3 protein: CASSFGVSGTYEQYF
CDR3 DNA: TGTGCCAGCAGTTTCGGCGTTAGCGGGACCTACGAGCAGTACTTC

D gene: NA
V gene: TRBV7-8
J gene: TRBJ1-2
clone size: NA
CDR3 protein: CASTPGDYYGYTF
CDR3 DNA: TGTGCCAGCACCCCAGGGGATTACTATGGCTACACCTTC

D gene: NA
V gene: TRBV5-4
J gene: TRBJ1-1
clone size: NA
CDR3 protein: CASSGGLFYTEAFF
CDR3 DNA: TGTGCCAGCAGCGGTGGACTGTTCTACACTGAAGCTTTCTTT

D gene: NA
V gene: TRBV18
J gene: TRBJ1-4
clone size: once
CDR3 protein: CASSPYMEKLFF
CDR3 DNA: TGTGCCAGCTCACCGTACATGGAAAAACTGTTTTTT

D gene: TRBD1
V gene: TRBV15
J gene: TRBJ1-4
clone size: NA
CDR3 protein: CATSSLTSGTGNEKLFF
CDR3 DNA: TGTGCCACCAGCAGCTTAACTTCTGGGACAGGGAATGAAAAACTGTTTTTT

D gene: NA
V gene: TRBV5-1
J gene: TRBJ1-1
clone size: NA
CDR3 protein: CASSLGRGGYTEAFF
CDR3 DNA: TGCGCCAGCAGCTTGGGGCGGGGGGGATACACTGAAGCTTTCTTT

D gene: NA
V gene: TRBV11-2
J gene: TRBJ1-1
clone size: NA
CDR3 protein: CASSLDRDTEAFF
CDR3 DNA: TGTGCCAGCAGCTTAGACCGGGACACTGAAGCTTTCTTT

D gene: TRBD1
V gene: TRBV27
J gene: TRBJ1-2
clone size: once
CDR3 protein: CASRQGGGYTF
CDR3 DNA: TGTGCCAGCAGACAGGGGGGCGGCTACACCTTC

D gene: NA
V gene: TRBV7-6
J gene: TRBJ2-1
clone size: NA
CDR3 protein: CASSMGDPRDEQFF
CDR3 DNA: TGTGCCAGCAGCATGGGAGACCCCCGGGATGAGCAGTTCTTC

D gene: NA
V gene: TRBV5-6
J gene: TRBJ2-5
clone size: NA
CDR3 protein: CASSLGAGQETQYF
CDR3 DNA: TGTGCCAGCAGCTTGGGTGCGGGGCAAGAGACCCAGTACTTC

D gene: NA
V gene: TRBV27
J gene: TRBJ2-7
clone size: NA
CDR3 protein: CASKVGRSYEQYF
CDR3 DNA: TGTGCCAGCAAGGTTGGCAGGTCCTACGAGCAGTACTTC

D gene: TRBD1
V gene: TRBV7-9
J gene: TRBJ2-5
clone size: NA
CDR3 protein: CASTPGGETQYF
CDR3 DNA: TGTGCCAGCACACCAGGGGGAGAGACCCAGTACTTC

D gene: TRBD1
V gene: TRBV19
J gene: TRBJ1-2
clone size: NA
CDR3 protein: CASSNPTGTGYGYTF
CDR3 DNA: TGTGCCAGTAGTAACCCGACCGGGACAGGGTATGGCTACACCTTC

D gene: NA
V gene: TRBV14
J gene: TRBJ1-1
clone size: NA
CDR3 protein: CASSRGLLTEAFF
CDR3 DNA: TGTGCCAGCAGCCGCGGACTGCTCACTGAAGCTTTCTTT

D gene: NA
V gene: TRBV2
J gene: TRBJ2-1
clone size: NA
CDR3 protein: CASRSQVGQGIF
CDR3 DNA: NA